One and the same sample provided the 15 T cell receptor beta chains below, sequenced in a study of CD8 T cells in Susac syndrome. After extraction with the RNeasy kit, about 0.45 to 1 ug of the RNA was reverse transcribed using random hexamers. MiXCR, applied by TCRdb to the immunoSEQ multiplex PCR reads, yields one record per CDR3 protein. The sample holds about 210,000 distinct CDR3 sequences; 85% to 95% are singletons and the top ten take over 0.15%. The sample taken for sequencing was CD4+ T cells from PBMCs. All receptors come from a human donor with Susac syndrome.

The genes are TRBV3-1 and TRBJ1-2; TRBD1 aligns across 10 bases. The germline V gene has CDR1 LGHDT and CDR2 YNNKEL (reference sequence). Trimming at V came to 3 bases and at J to 8 bases, leaving 9 bases not matched to a gene. The CDR3 is 15 amino acids. The CDR3 region has the DNA TGTGCCAGCAGCCATAGTCCGGGGACAGGGGACGGCTACACCTTC. Protein product: CASSHSPGTGDGYTF.

This chain connects TRBV29-1 to TRBJ2-7; weak D call: TRBD1 (5 bases). The CDR3 runs 14 residues. Trimming took off 3 bases at V and 1 base at J, with 13 bases between the two ends. In germline, CDR1 is SQVTM, CDR2 ANQGSEA. The CDR3 is CSVDSQGNSYEQYF. In nucleotides, the CDR3 is TGCAGCGTTGATAGTCAGGGCAATTCCTACGAGCAGTACTTC.

The chain is built from TRBV20-1 and TRBJ1-2; possibly TRBD1 for D (6 bases). This CDR3 comprises 16 residues. V was pared by 3 bases and J by 4 bases, with 21 bases between. Looked up from germline, CDR1 is DFQATT and CDR2 is SNEGSKA (reference sequence). For the CDR3, the DNA is TGCAGTGCTAGTAGCGGAGGGGGAGCTCCCAGCTATGGCTACACCTTC. This encodes CSASSGGGAPSYGYTF.

The V and J genes are TRBV30 and TRBJ1-1, with D unresolved. CDR1 and CDR2 from the germline V gene are GTSNPN and SVGIG (reference sequence). Between the trimmed V and J ends, which lost 2 bases and 5 bases, there was a span of 15 bases. This CDR3 is 14 amino acids long. Here the CDR3 DNA reads TGTGCCTGGAGTTTTCGAGGCCTGGGGACTGAAGCTTTCTTT. Translation: CAWSFRGLGTEAFF.

This clonotype occurred once. The chain is built from TRBV12-3 or TRBV12-4 and TRBJ2-7; 12 bases agree with TRBD1. The CDR3 length is 13 residues. Trimming removed 5 bases from V and 6 bases from J; junction bases left unmatched: 2. The CDR3 DNA is TGTGCCAGCAGTCGGGACAGGGGGCCCGAGCAGTACTTC. Protein sequence: CASSRDRGPEQYF.

The table lists this clonotype with a count of one. The chain uses TRBV5-6 and TRBJ2-5; D is ambiguous. Trimming took off 1 base at V and 4 bases at J, with 8 bases between the two ends. This CDR3 region has 13 residues. Germline CDR1 and CDR2: SGHDT and YYEEEE. This chain's CDR3 is CASSLPLRETQYF. The CDR3 DNA sequence: TGTGCCAGCAGCTTGCCCCTTAGAGAGACCCAGTACTTC.

V is TRBV5-6 and J is TRBJ2-2; D is unresolved. The germline V gene has CDR1 SGHDT and CDR2 YYEEEE. V lost 4 bases to trimming and J lost 9 bases, with 16 bases between them. There are 14 residues in the CDR3. This chain's CDR3 is CASSAPHRARELFF. CDR3 DNA: TGTGCCAGCAGCGCACCTCACAGAGCTCGGGAGCTGTTTTTT.

The genes are TRBV29-1 and TRBJ1-2; 7 bases are a match to TRBD1. Germline CDR1 SQVTM, CDR2 ANQGSEA. With V trimmed by 3 bases and J by 6 bases, 7 bases remained unmatched. The CDR3 has 13 amino acids. CDR3 amino acids: CSVDYRGVDGYTF. The CDR3 DNA is TGCAGCGTTGACTACAGGGGAGTAGATGGCTACACCTTC.

The chain links TRBV6-5 to TRBJ2-2; D not certain. Deletions cut 6 bases from V and 6 bases from J, with 17 bases between. Germline CDR1 reads MNHEY; CDR2 reads SVGAGI. The length of the CDR3 is 15 residues. The chain's CDR3 is CASRWGRERAGELFF. The CDR3 region has the DNA TGTGCCAGCAGATGGGGAAGGGAACGAGCCGGGGAGCTGTTTTTT.

The rearrangement joins TRBV12-3 or TRBV12-4 to TRBJ1-1, with a weak D call TRBD1 (5 bases). Deletions cut 6 bases from V and 1 base from J, with 21 bases between. This CDR3 contains 17 residues. The CDR3 sequence: CASSHSGYGATNTEAFF. The CDR3 region has the DNA TGTGCCAGCAGCCACTCGGGGTACGGGGCCACGAACACTGAAGCTTTCTTT.

The chain employs TRBV27 and TRBJ1-5; the match to TRBD1 covers 7 bases. CDR3 length: 14 amino acids. Germline CDR1 MNHEY, CDR2 SMNVEV (reference sequence). Germline trimming cut 6 bases from V and 4 bases from J; bases unmatched to any gene: 6. The DNA for the CDR3 is TGTGCCAGCAGCCTGGACAGGCTTAATCAGCCCCAGCATTTT. It encodes CASSLDRLNQPQHF.

This clonotype was found once. This chain joins TRBV20-1 and TRBJ2-3; no firm D call. Germline loops: CDR1 DFQATT, CDR2 SNEGSKA (reference sequence). V gave up 8 bases and J gave up 4 bases, with 16 bases separating them. The CDR3 sequence is 13 residues long. CDR3 sequence (DNA): TGCAGTAAAAGAGCTAGTGGGGCAGATACGCAGTATTTT. Protein sequence: CSKRASGADTQYF.

The CDR3 DNA reads TGTGCCTGGACCCAGGGGTCCCGACCCAATCAGCCCCAGCATTTT. Translating it yields CAWTQGSRPNQPQHF. The chain couples TRBV30 to TRBJ1-5; TRBD1 is a possible D gene (6 bases). The germline V and J ends were trimmed by 4 bases and 3 bases, with 16 bases remaining between them. CDR3 length: 15 amino acids. Germline CDR1 reads GTSNPN; CDR2 reads SVGIG (reference sequence).

This chain uses TRBV6-1 with TRBJ2-1, with 8 bases identical to TRBD2. This CDR3 contains 17 residues. The germline V gene has CDR1 MNHNS and CDR2 SASEGT. V lost 0 bases and J lost 5; bases outside the gene matches: 9. The CDR3 loop is CASSEAFRGGINNEQFF. CDR3 nucleotides: TGTGCCAGCAGTGAAGCGTTCCGCGGGGGGATCAACAATGAGCAGTTCTTC.

This chain uses TRBV5-1 with TRBJ2-3; a possible D gene is TRBD2 (5 bases). CDR1 and CDR2 from the germline V gene are SGHRS and YFSETQ. The CDR3 length is 16 residues. The V gene lost 1 base and the J gene lost 3 bases, with 15 bases spanning the gap. For the CDR3, the DNA is TGCGCCAGCAGCTTGTCACCGGGGTTCGGGACAGATACGCAGTATTTT. Translation: CASSLSPGFGTDTQYF.